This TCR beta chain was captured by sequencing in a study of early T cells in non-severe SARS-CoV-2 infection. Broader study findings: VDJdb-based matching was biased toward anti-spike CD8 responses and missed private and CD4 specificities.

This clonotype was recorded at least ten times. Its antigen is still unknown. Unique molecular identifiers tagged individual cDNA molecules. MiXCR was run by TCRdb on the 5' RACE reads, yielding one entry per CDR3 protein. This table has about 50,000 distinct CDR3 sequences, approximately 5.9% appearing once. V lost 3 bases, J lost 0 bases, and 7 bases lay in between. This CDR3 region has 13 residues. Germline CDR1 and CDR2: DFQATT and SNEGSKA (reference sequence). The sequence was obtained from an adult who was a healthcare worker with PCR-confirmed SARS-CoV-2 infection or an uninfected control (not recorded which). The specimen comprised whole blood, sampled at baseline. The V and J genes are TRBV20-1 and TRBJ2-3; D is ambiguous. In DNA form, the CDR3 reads TGCAGTGCTAGTATTACTAGCACAGATACGCAGTATTTT. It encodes CSASITSTDTQYF.